These 32 T cell receptor beta chains share one sample of origin, sequenced in a study of human T cells and chemical hapten exposure. Before extraction, the whole blood was not fractionated, and total RNA was taken from it. TCRdb fed the 5' RACE reads into MiXCR, producing one record per CDR3 protein. The data hold 65,000 to 90,000 distinct CDR3 sequences, with less than 20% observed a single time. Receptor source: a female donor in good health.

V usage is TRBV20-1 and J usage is TRBJ2-3; 9 bases align to TRBD2. Germline V gene lookup returns CDR1 DFQATT and CDR2 SNEGSKA (reference sequence). This CDR3 spans 15 amino acids. With V trimmed by 6 bases and J by 2 bases, 9 bases remained unmatched. The CDR3, as DNA: TGCAGTGCCCGGGTGGCTAGCGGGATCACAGATACGCAGTATTTT. It encodes CSARVASGITDTQYF.

The chain recombines TRBV19 with TRBJ1-6; 7 positions agree with TRBD1. V lost 4 bases to trimming and J lost 6 bases; unmatched junction nucleotides: 3. Germline CDR1 and CDR2: LNHDA and SQIVND (reference sequence). The CDR3 length is 14 residues. In DNA, the CDR3 is TGTGCCAGTAGTAGGACAGGATCTAATTCACCCCTCCACTTT. This codes for CASSRTGSNSPLHF.

This clonotype was counted between two and nine times. V gene TRBV7-2 combines with J gene TRBJ2-1; weak D call: TRBD1 (6 bases). The length of the CDR3 is 15 residues. V lost 3 bases and J lost 3, with 12 bases in between. Germline CDR1 SGHTA, CDR2 FQGNSA. CDR3 nucleotide sequence: TGTGCCAGCAGCTTGGCTGGGGGCCACTACAATGAGCAGTTCTTC. This translates into CASSLAGGHYNEQFF.

The chain recombines TRBV10-3 with TRBJ2-3, with D possibly matching TRBD2 (6 bases). CDR1 is ENHRY and CDR2 is SYGVKD in the germline V gene. This CDR3 spans 16 amino acids. Trimming pared 7 bases from V and 0 bases from J, leaving 17 bases between. The CDR3 spells CAINMPGLDSTDTQYF. Here the CDR3 DNA reads TGTGCCATCAATATGCCGGGACTTGATAGCACAGATACGCAGTATTTT.

This chain connects TRBV18 to TRBJ1-3, with D perhaps TRBD1 (6 bases). Deletions cut 2 bases from V and 2 bases from J, with 10 bases between. The V gene's germline CDR1 is KGHSH and CDR2 LQKENI. The length of the CDR3 is 15 residues. The CDR3 DNA is TGTGCCAGCTCACCATGGGGGGCTACTGGAAACACCATATATTTT. As protein: CASSPWGATGNTIYF.

V and J are TRBV20-1 and TRBJ2-1; tentatively, D is TRBD1 or TRBD2 (5 bases each). V lost 6 bases to trimming and J lost 8 bases, with 17 bases between them. CDR1 is DFQATT and CDR2 is SNEGSKA in the germline V gene (reference sequence). The CDR3 has 13 amino acids. The CDR3 DNA reads TGCAGTGCGACCGGGACCCTCCCCCATGAGCAGTTCTTC. Its protein is CSATGTLPHEQFF.

Here the CDR3 DNA reads TGCGCCAGCAGCTTGCTCCCCCACTTCATGCCTGACGAGCAGTACTTC. Translated, it gives CASSLLPHFMPDEQYF. The chain carries TRBV5-1 and TRBJ2-7; D not resolved. Germline CDR1 reads SGHRS; CDR2 reads YFSETQ. The CDR3 loop spans 16 amino acids. V shed 1 base and J shed 5 bases, with 19 bases lying between them.

V usage is TRBV12-3 or TRBV12-4 and J usage is TRBJ2-7; 9 positions match TRBD1. The CDR3 is 18 amino acids. With V trimmed by 4 bases and J by 3 bases, 16 bases remained unmatched. The CDR3 is CASSSPPPIGTGYYEQYF. The CDR3 DNA reads as TGTGCCAGCAGTTCACCGCCCCCCATCGGGACAGGGTACTACGAGCAGTACTTC.

The J gene is TRBJ2-3, the V gene TRBV30; D gene ambiguous. The CDR3 spans 14 residues. Trimming pared 1 base from V and 4 bases from J, leaving 12 bases between. In germline, CDR1 is GTSNPN, CDR2 SVGIG (reference sequence). The CDR3 region has the DNA TGTGCCTGGAGTGAAAAGGAAGGCCCAGATACGCAGTATTTT. Translating gives CAWSEKEGPDTQYF.

This clonotype was seen a few times. This rearrangement joins TRBV6-5 to TRBJ1-3; 10 bases agree with TRBD1. J lost 5 bases, V lost 5 bases, and 6 bases had no gene match. In germline, CDR1 is MNHEY, CDR2 SVGAGI. The CDR3 length is 15 residues. Here the CDR3 reads CASSQDRGGRNTIYF. The CDR3 bases are TGTGCCAGCAGTCAGGACAGGGGGGGGAGAAACACCATATATTTT.

This clonotype has only a few counts. The chain is built from TRBV27 and TRBJ1-1, with D possibly matching TRBD1 (5 bases). CDR3 size: 14 residues. In germline, CDR1 is MNHEY, CDR2 SMNVEV (reference sequence). The V gene lost 8 bases and the J gene lost 3 bases, with 16 bases spanning the gap. The CDR3, as DNA: TGTGCCAGCCCCCCAGGGCGGGACCACACTGAAGCTTTCTTT. This gives the protein CASPPGRDHTEAFF.

The chain uses TRBV5-1 and TRBJ1-2; the D gene is possibly TRBD1 (5 bases). This CDR3 contains 14 residues. V lost 4 bases to trimming and J lost 5 bases, with 15 bases between them. Germline CDR1 and CDR2: SGHRS and YFSETQ. The DNA of the CDR3 is TGCGCCAGCAGCGTAGGGCGGGGCGAGTATGGCTACACCTTC. Translated: CASSVGRGEYGYTF.

This clonotype showed up just a few times. The genes are TRBV5-1 and TRBJ1-1; D not certain. CDR3 length: 13 amino acids. V shed 1 base and J shed 2 bases, with 6 bases lying between them. Germline lookup yields CDR1 SGHRS and CDR2 YFSETQ. CDR3 in DNA: TGCGCCAGCAGCTTGTTAAGAAACACTGAAGCTTTCTTT. This codes for CASSLLRNTEAFF.

The gene calls are TRBV20-1 and TRBJ2-3; no clear D. CDR3 length equals 13 residues. Germline CDR1 DFQATT, CDR2 SNEGSKA (reference sequence). V was clipped by 5 bases and J by 5 bases, with 14 bases between them. CDR3 in amino acids: CSARAGNGDTQYF. The CDR3 region has the DNA TGCAGTGCTCGAGCAGGCAATGGAGATACGCAGTATTTT.

This clonotype was picked up a small number of times. This sequence joins TRBV25-1 and TRBJ2-3; TRBD1 might be the D (6 bases). The CDR3 runs to 14 residues. The V end lost 8 bases, the J end lost 2 bases, and 14 bases lay between the germline ends. CDR1 and CDR2 from the germline V gene are MGHDK and SYGVNS. The CDR3 DNA is TGTGCCAGCGCACAGGGCCTATACACAGATACGCAGTATTTT. It codes for CASAQGLYTDTQYF.

This clonotype was seen a few times. The chain is built from TRBV28 and TRBJ2-2; TRBD1 matches 8 bases. Germline CDR1 and CDR2: MDHEN and SYDVKM. After removal of 6 bases from V and 0 bases from J, the junction contained 3 bases not matched to a gene. CDR3 size: 15 residues. Here the CDR3 DNA reads TGTGCCAGCAGCCAGGGGGCTGCGAACACCGGGGAGCTGTTTTTT. Its translation: CASSQGAANTGELFF. The complete variable domain, with remaining parts taken from reference TRBV28 and TRBJ2-2, reads DVKVTQSSRYLVKRTGEKVFLECVQDMDHENMFWYRQDPGLGLRLIYFSYDVKMKEKGDIPEGYSVSREKKERFSLILESASTNQTSMYLCASSQGAANTGELFFGEGSRLTVL.

J is TRBJ2-3 and V is TRBV2; D unclear. The germline V gene encodes CDR1 SNHLY and CDR2 FYNNEI. V was shortened by 5 bases and J by 4 bases, with 7 bases between the two germline ends. This CDR3 has 12 residues. CDR3 in amino acids: CASSYDADTQYF. CDR3 nucleotides: TGTGCCAGCAGTTACGATGCAGATACGCAGTATTTT.

The gene calls are TRBV20-1 and TRBJ2-3; no clear D gene. V was pared by 0 bases and J by 2 bases, with 9 bases between. Germline-derived CDR1 and CDR2 are DFQATT and SNEGSKA (reference sequence). The CDR3 runs to 14 residues. The CDR3 spells CSARDPRTTDTQYF. The CDR3 region has the DNA TGCAGTGCTAGAGATCCCCGAACCACAGATACGCAGTATTTT.

This chain links TRBV6-5 with TRBJ1-6, with 9 nucleotides matching TRBD1. Germline CDR1 reads MNHEY; CDR2 reads SVGAGI. This CDR3 is 16 amino acids long. The ends lost 5 bases at V and 7 bases at J; junction bases unmatched: 9. CDR3 protein: CASSTGGSRRNSPLHF. Written as DNA, the CDR3 is TGTGCCAGCAGTACAGGGGGCAGCCGGAGGAATTCACCCCTCCACTTT.

This clonotype was detected a few times. This may stem from a read error, because a much larger clone lies one nucleotide away. The CDR3 bases are TGCAGTGCTAGCAGACTAGCGGGGAGTTTCTCCTACGAGCAGTACTTC. Protein: CSASRLAGSFSYEQYF. The rearrangement joins TRBV20-1 to TRBJ2-7; the match to TRBD2 covers 11 bases. Per germline, CDR1 DFQATT and CDR2 SNEGSKA (reference sequence). The V gene end was trimmed by 3 bases and the J gene end by 0 bases; junction bases not matched to a gene: 7. The length of the CDR3 is 16 residues.

This clonotype came up a few times. The V gene is TRBV6-1, the J gene TRBJ2-7; D unclear. The germline V and J ends were trimmed by 2 bases and 3 bases, with 8 bases remaining between them. Germline assignment: CDR1 MNHNS and CDR2 SASEGT. The CDR3 totals 13 residues. The CDR3 sequence is CASSEFVYYEQYF. The DNA of the CDR3 is TGTGCCAGCAGTGAATTTGTATACTACGAGCAGTACTTC.

This clonotype was seen only once. V and J are TRBV29-1 and TRBJ2-2; unclear D gene. V gave up 7 bases and J gave up 0 bases, with 6 bases separating them. The V gene's germline CDR1 is SQVTM and CDR2 ANQGSEA. CDR3 length: 12 residues. In DNA, the CDR3 is TGCAGCGCGGTTTCGAACACCGGGGAGCTGTTTTTT. Amino acids: CSAVSNTGELFF.

The chain links TRBV20-1 to TRBJ2-7; TRBD1 matches at 10 bases. The CDR3 loop spans 15 amino acids. Germline CDR1 DFQATT, CDR2 SNEGSKA (reference sequence). Trimming at V came to 6 bases and at J to 1 base, leaving 9 bases not matched to a gene. CDR3 loop: CSAPDRGGLSYEQYF. CDR3 DNA: TGCAGTGCGCCGGACAGGGGGGGACTTTCCTACGAGCAGTACTTC.

J is TRBJ1-6 and V is TRBV7-2, with unresolved D. CDR3 length: 17 residues. Germline assignment: CDR1 SGHTA and CDR2 FQGNSA. V was cut by 2 bases and J by 4 bases, with 15 bases left in between. CDR3 sequence (DNA): TGTGCCAGCAGCTTAACGGGAACCCCCCCTTATAATTCACCCCTCCACTTT. Its protein is CASSLTGTPPYNSPLHF.

This clonotype was observed a few times. The rearrangement joins TRBV7-2 to TRBJ2-7; the D gene is possibly TRBD2 (5 bases). Germline assignment: CDR1 SGHTA and CDR2 FQGNSA. CDR3 length: 14 residues. The ends were cut back, 5 bases at V and 6 bases at J, with 17 bases in the middle. CDR3 coding DNA: TGTGCCAGCAGCACCTCCCCCGCGAGGGCCGAGCAGTACTTC. Residues: CASSTSPARAEQYF.

This clonotype has a handful of counts. The chain employs TRBV6-1 and TRBJ2-3; D unresolved. Trimming pared 5 bases from V and 2 bases from J, leaving 8 bases between. Germline V CDR1 and CDR2: MNHNS, SASEGT. The CDR3 extends over 13 amino acids. CDR3 in amino acids: CASSHMPTDTQYF. CDR3 sequence (DNA): TGTGCCAGCAGTCACATGCCCACAGATACGCAGTATTTT.

Only a few counts were recorded for this clonotype. The chain has TRBV2 and TRBJ1-2; 10 nucleotides align to TRBD1. The CDR3 loop spans 15 amino acids. Looked up from germline, CDR1 is SNHLY and CDR2 is FYNNEI. The V and J ends lost 5 bases and 1 base, in that order; junction bases with no gene match: 4. CDR3 coding DNA: TGTGCCAGCAGTCAAGGACAGGGGGGTAACTATGGCTACACCTTC. It codes for CASSQGQGGNYGYTF.

A few counts support this clonotype. The chain uses TRBV6-2 or TRBV6-3 and TRBJ2-1, with D perhaps matching TRBD1 (6 bases). The V gene's germline CDR1 is MNHEY and CDR2 SVGEGT. The CDR3 sequence is 16 residues long. The V end was cut by 8 bases, the J end by 5 bases, with 22 bases between. The CDR3 DNA reads TGTGCCAGCGGCCAAGGTTTGGGACATGGAAACAATGAGCAGTTCTTC. Translation gives CASGQGLGHGNNEQFF.

In this sample, this clonotype turned up a few times. V is TRBV18 and J is TRBJ2-1; D might be TRBD2 (5 bases). V lost 3 bases, J lost 15 bases, and 15 bases lay in between. Germline CDR1 is KGHSH and CDR2 is LQKENI. This CDR3 has 12 residues. CDR3 residues: CASSPSAGERFF. CDR3 bases: TGTGCCAGCTCACCCAGTGCGGGTGAGAGGTTCTTC. Together with reference TRBV18 and TRBJ2-1, the CDR3 gives the full variable domain: NAGVMQNPRHLVRRRGQEARLRCSPMKGHSHVYWYRQLPEEGLKFMVYLQKENIIDESGMPKERFSAEFPKEGPSILRIQQVVRGDSAAYFCASSPSAGERFFGPGTRLTVL.

The rearrangement joins TRBV28 to TRBJ2-1; 7 bases align to TRBD2. The CDR3 has 12 amino acids. CDR1 MDHEN and CDR2 SYDVKM come from the germline V gene. Germline trimming cut 3 bases from V and 13 bases from J; bases unmatched to any gene: 6. For the CDR3, the DNA is TGTGCCAGCAGTTTGGGGAGGGGTCTTCAGTTCTTC. Translation: CASSLGRGLQFF. The full variable domain, its missing parts supplied by reference TRBV28 and TRBJ2-1, is DVKVTQSSRYLVKRTGEKVFLECVQDMDHENMFWYRQDPGLGLRLIYFSYDVKMKEKGDIPEGYSVSREKKERFSLILESASTNQTSMYLCASSLGRGLQFFGPGTRLTVL.

V and J are TRBV2 and TRBJ1-2, with 9 bases fitting TRBD1. With 6 bases clipped from V and 4 bases from J, the junction kept 3 bases outside the gene matches. The CDR3 covers 13 residues. Germline CDR1 reads SNHLY; CDR2 reads FYNNEI. DNA for the CDR3: TGTGCCAGCAGGGACAGGGGTGGCTATGGCTACACCTTC. As protein: CASRDRGGYGYTF. The full variable domain, rest sourced from reference TRBV2 and TRBJ1-2, is EPEVTQTPSHQVTQMGQEVILRCVPISNHLYFYWYRQILGQKVEFLVSFYNNEISEKSEIFDDQFSVERPDGSNFTLKIRSTKLEDSAMYFCASRDRGGYGYTFGSGTRLTVV.

The chain combines TRBV7-2 with TRBJ2-3; D gene ambiguous. CDR1 is SGHTA and CDR2 is FQGNSA in the germline V gene. The CDR3 has 11 residues. With 3 bases removed from V and 5 bases from J, the gap between germline ends came to 3 bases. CDR3: CASSFQDTQYF. As DNA, the CDR3 is TGTGCCAGCAGCTTTCAAGATACGCAGTATTTT.